This is a list of T cell receptor beta chains from one sample in a study of shared clonotypes between healthy human individuals. Clones were read by immunoSEQ multiplex PCR, and TCRdb kept only the in-frame ones, dropping some. This table has 600,000 to 700,000 clones, around three quarters appearing once. The sequenced sample consisted of memory CD4+ T cells sorted from blood. All receptors come from a woman aged 25-40 years in good health. Both conserved end residues are part of each CDR3. Each record gives: J gene, V gene, clone size, D gene, CDR3 protein, CDR3 DNA. A D gene is named only where the DNA matches it firmly. Part of the rows lack a size; the others show once, few, many or a class for expanded clones.

J: TRBJ1-4; V: TRBV18; size: many; D: -; CDR3: CASSLNREANEKLFF; DNA: TGTGCCAGCTCACTGAACAGGGAGGCTAATGAAAAACTGTTTTTT
J: TRBJ2-1; V: TRBV5-1; size: -; D: TRBD2; CDR3: CASSLGTSGREDEQFF; DNA: TGCGCCAGCAGCTTAGGGACTAGCGGGAGGGAGGATGAGCAGTTCTTC
J: TRBJ2-5; V: TRBV28; size: -; D: -; CDR3: CASSDGWIEGETQYF; DNA: TGTGCCAGCAGTGACGGATGGATTGAGGGAGAGACCCAGTACTTC
J: TRBJ2-7; V: TRBV7-2; size: many; D: TRBD2; CDR3: CASSWTSGSGEQYF; DNA: TGTGCCAGCAGCTGGACTAGCGGGAGTGGTGAGCAGTACTTC
J: TRBJ2-7; V: TRBV4-1; size: -; D: TRBD2; CDR3: CASSQERSGASYEQYF; DNA: TGCGCCAGCAGCCAAGAGAGGAGCGGGGCCTCCTACGAGCAGTACTTC
J: TRBJ2-1; V: TRBV6-5; size: few; D: -; CDR3: CASSSIGAYNEQFF; DNA: TGTGCCAGCAGCTCTATAGGGGCCTACAATGAGCAGTTCTTC
J: TRBJ1-2; V: TRBV18; size: many; D: -; CDR3: CASSLTPTEGYGYTF; DNA: TGTGCCAGCTCACTGACCCCGACGGAGGGCTATGGCTACACCTTC
J: TRBJ2-7; V: TRBV19; size: -; D: TRBD2; CDR3: CASSTPGLALYEQYF; DNA: TGTGCCAGTAGTACACCGGGACTAGCTCTCTACGAGCAGTACTTC
J: TRBJ2-1; V: TRBV10-1; size: -; D: TRBD2; CDR3: CASSAAVAGGEEQFF; DNA: TGCGCCAGCAGTGCGGCGGTAGCGGGAGGGGAGGAGCAGTTCTTC
J: TRBJ2-5; V: TRBV29-1; size: -; D: -; CDR3: CSVEHSQETQYF; DNA: TGCAGCGTTGAGCACAGCCAAGAGACCCAGTACTTC
J: TRBJ2-1; V: TRBV5-1; size: -; D: TRBD2; CDR3: CASSWRTSAENEQFF; DNA: TGCGCCAGCAGCTGGAGGACTAGCGCCGAGAATGAGCAGTTCTTC
J: TRBJ2-1; V: TRBV6-5; size: -; D: TRBD1; CDR3: CASSYPRGQIYNEQFF; DNA: TGTGCCAGCAGTTACCCCCGGGGACAGATTTACAATGAGCAGTTCTTC
J: TRBJ2-3; V: TRBV2; size: -; D: -; CDR3: CASSKAPEGVSTDTQYF; DNA: TGTGCCAGCAGCAAAGCCCCAGAAGGAGTTAGCACAGATACGCAGTATTTT
J: TRBJ2-7; V: TRBV15; size: -; D: -; CDR3: CATSRQGGYYEQYF; DNA: TGTGCCACCAGCAGACAGGGGGGATATTACGAGCAGTACTTC
J: TRBJ2-1; V: TRBV7-9; size: -; D: TRBD2; CDR3: CASSPILGLAGSYNEQFF; DNA: TGTGCCAGCAGCCCCATCCTGGGACTAGCGGGGTCCTACAATGAGCAGTTCTTC
J: TRBJ2-3; V: TRBV25-1; size: -; D: -; CDR3: CASSEKRGTDTQYF; DNA: TGTGCCAGCAGTGAGAAGCGGGGCACAGATACGCAGTATTTT
J: TRBJ2-2; V: TRBV7-3; size: -; D: TRBD1; CDR3: CASSLVGGSGELFF; DNA: TGTGCCAGCAGCTTAGTAGGGGGCTCCGGGGAGCTGTTTTTT
J: TRBJ2-7; V: TRBV29-1; size: -; D: -; CDR3: CSVHVDRNYEQYF; DNA: TGCAGCGTTCACGTTGACAGGAACTACGAGCAGTACTTC
J: TRBJ2-1; V: TRBV7-3; size: -; D: -; CDR3: CASSLGVVQGEQFF; DNA: TGTGCCAGCAGCCTAGGGGTAGTTCAAGGTGAGCAGTTCTTC
J: TRBJ1-1; V: TRBV30; size: -; D: -; CDR3: CAWSVPWRMNTEAFF; DNA: TGTGCCTGGAGTGTACCGTGGAGGATGAACACTGAAGCTTTCTTT
J: TRBJ2-2; V: TRBV5-1; size: many; D: -; CDR3: CASSSPASRNTGELFF; DNA: TGCGCCAGCAGCTCCCCGGCTAGCAGGAACACCGGGGAGCTGTTTTTT
J: TRBJ1-4; V: TRBV5-8; size: -; D: -; CDR3: CAQKLKSGWYDEKLFF; DNA: TGTGCCCAAAAATTGAAGTCCGGGTGGTACGATGAAAAACTGTTTTTT
J: TRBJ2-1; V: TRBV5-8; size: -; D: -; CDR3: CASSPPVGQFF; DNA: TGTGCCAGCAGCCCGCCCGTTGGGCAGTTCTTC
J: TRBJ2-7; V: TRBV6-5; size: -; D: TRBD2; CDR3: CASSSPTSGSYEQYF; DNA: TGTGCCAGCAGCTCTCCGACTAGCGGGAGCTACGAGCAGTACTTC
J: TRBJ2-4; V: TRBV4-1; size: -; D: -; CDR3: CASSLTPGGSGDIQYF; DNA: TGCGCCAGCAGCCTCACCCCCGGCGGTTCGGGGGACATTCAGTACTTC
J: TRBJ1-5; V: TRBV19; size: -; D: TRBD1; CDR3: CASSSMDRGLRQPQHF; DNA: TGTGCCAGTAGCAGCATGGACAGGGGGCTAAGACAGCCCCAGCATTTT
J: TRBJ2-3; V: TRBV5-1; size: -; D: -; CDR3: CASSLLPGTDTQYF; DNA: TGCGCCAGCAGCTTATTGCCAGGCACAGATACGCAGTATTTT
J: TRBJ2-2; V: TRBV28; size: -; D: -; CDR3: CASSFSAGTGELFF; DNA: TGTGCCAGCAGTTTTAGCGCTGGCACCGGGGAGCTGTTTTTT
J: TRBJ1-5; V: TRBV28; size: -; D: -; CDR3: CASTTDQPQHF; DNA: TGTGCCAGCACTACAGATCAGCCCCAGCATTTT
J: TRBJ2-5; V: TRBV11-2; size: -; D: TRBD2; CDR3: CASSFSGKETQYF; DNA: TGTGCCAGCAGCTTTAGCGGGAAGGAGACCCAGTACTTC
J: TRBJ2-3; V: TRBV2; size: -; D: -; CDR3: CASSELRSTDTQYF; DNA: TGTGCCAGCAGTGAGCTAAGAAGCACAGATACGCAGTATTTT
J: TRBJ1-2; V: TRBV6-1; size: many; D: TRBD1; CDR3: CASSPQGNYGYTF; DNA: TGTGCCAGCAGCCCACAGGGGAACTATGGCTACACCTTC
J: TRBJ2-6; V: TRBV30; size: many; D: -; CDR3: CAWSGNSGANVLTF; DNA: TGTGCCTGGAGCGGGAACTCTGGGGCCAACGTCCTGACTTTC
J: TRBJ2-1; V: TRBV5-1; size: -; D: TRBD2; CDR3: CASTRPGLAGPFSYNEQFF; DNA: TGCGCCAGCACCCGGCCGGGACTAGCGGGACCTTTCTCCTACAATGAGCAGTTCTTC
J: TRBJ2-7; V: TRBV6-1; size: once; D: -; CDR3: CASNRADSYEQYF; DNA: TGTGCCAGCAACAGAGCGGATTCCTACGAGCAGTACTTC
J: TRBJ2-7; V: TRBV30; size: -; D: -; CDR3: CAWSRGRAVNEQYF; DNA: TGTGCCTGGAGTAGGGGCAGAGCGGTTAACGAGCAGTACTTC
J: TRBJ2-5; V: TRBV11-3; size: many; D: -; CDR3: CASSLGNLPGETQYF; DNA: TGTGCCAGCAGCTTAGGAAACCTCCCCGGAGAGACCCAGTACTTC
J: TRBJ1-1; V: TRBV28; size: few; D: TRBD1; CDR3: CASSDPGQGGTEAFF; DNA: TGTGCCAGCAGTGATCCGGGACAGGGAGGTACTGAAGCTTTCTTT
J: TRBJ2-3; V: TRBV2; size: -; D: TRBD2; CDR3: CASNPFRTSGSTDTQYF; DNA: TGTGCCAGCAATCCCTTTAGGACTAGCGGGAGCACAGATACGCAGTATTTT
J: TRBJ1-2; V: TRBV18; size: -; D: TRBD1; CDR3: CASSLGQGIGPIYGYTF; DNA: TGTGCCAGCTCACTTGGACAGGGGATTGGACCCATCTATGGCTACACCTTC
J: TRBJ1-4; V: TRBV30; size: -; D: -; CDR3: CAWSEQGEKLFF; DNA: TGTGCCTGGAGTGAACAGGGCGAAAAACTGTTTTTT
J: TRBJ2-7; V: TRBV7-2; size: -; D: -; CDR3: CASSPAVYQSSYEQYF; DNA: TGTGCCAGCAGCCCGGCGGTCTATCAGAGCTCCTACGAGCAGTACTTC
J: TRBJ2-2; V: TRBV10-3; size: few; D: TRBD2; CDR3: CAISGASGSGAGELFF; DNA: TGTGCCATCAGTGGGGCTAGCGGGAGTGGAGCCGGGGAGCTGTTTTTT
J: TRBJ2-3; V: TRBV10-3; size: -; D: TRBD1; CDR3: CAISTGQGVTDTQYF; DNA: TGTGCCATCAGCACCGGACAGGGGGTCACAGATACGCAGTATTTT
J: TRBJ2-7; V: TRBV7-2; size: -; D: TRBD2; CDR3: CASSARWGTSGRRVQYF; DNA: TGTGCCAGCAGCGCCCGCTGGGGGACTAGCGGGAGAAGGGTGCAGTACTTC
J: TRBJ2-5; V: TRBV29-1; size: -; D: -; CDR3: CSAHTGQLQTQYF; DNA: TGCAGCGCCCACACGGGCCAACTTCAGACCCAGTACTTC
J: TRBJ2-7; V: TRBV7-8; size: -; D: -; CDR3: CASSLNGQTHEQYF; DNA: TGTGCCAGCAGCTTAAATGGACAGACCCACGAGCAGTACTTC